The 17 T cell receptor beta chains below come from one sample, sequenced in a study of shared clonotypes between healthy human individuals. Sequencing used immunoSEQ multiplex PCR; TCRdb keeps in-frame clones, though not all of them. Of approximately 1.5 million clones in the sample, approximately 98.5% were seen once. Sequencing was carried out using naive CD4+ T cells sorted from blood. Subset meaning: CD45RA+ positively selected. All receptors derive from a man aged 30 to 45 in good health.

CDR3 nucleotides: TGTGCCAGCAGCGTAGTTTACAGCGGCGAGCAGTTCTTC. This encodes CASSVVYSGEQFF. The chain links TRBV9 to TRBJ2-1; TRBD2 might be the D (5 bases). CDR1 and CDR2 (germline): SGDLS, YYNGEE. The CDR3 consists of 13 residues. Trimming removed 0 bases at V and 10 bases at J, with 11 bases between.

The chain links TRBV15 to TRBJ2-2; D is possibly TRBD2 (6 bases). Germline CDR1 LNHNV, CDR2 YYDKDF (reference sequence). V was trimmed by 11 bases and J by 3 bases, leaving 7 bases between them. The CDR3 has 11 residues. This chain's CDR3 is CAPGDTGELFF. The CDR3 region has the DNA TGTGCCCCGGGGGACACCGGGGAGCTGTTTTTT.

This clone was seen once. CDR3 protein: CATQLAGAYNEQFF. Here the CDR3 DNA reads TGTGCCACCCAACTAGCGGGAGCTTACAATGAGCAGTTCTTC. The rearrangement uses TRBV27 and TRBJ2-1; TRBD2 matches at 11 bases. CDR1 and CDR2 (germline): MNHEY, SMNVEV (reference sequence). Trimming cost V 10 bases and J 4 bases; bases outside gene matches: 6. There are 14 residues in the CDR3.

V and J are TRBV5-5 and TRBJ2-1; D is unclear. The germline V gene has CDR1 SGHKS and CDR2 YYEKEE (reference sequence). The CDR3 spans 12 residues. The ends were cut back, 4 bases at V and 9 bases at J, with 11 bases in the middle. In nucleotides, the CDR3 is TGTGCCAGCAGCAACTCGGTGGGTGAGCAGTTCTTC. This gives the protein CASSNSVGEQFF. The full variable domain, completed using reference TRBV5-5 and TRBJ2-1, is DAGVTQSPTHLIKTRGQQVTLRCSPISGHKSVSWYQQVLGQGPQFIFQYYEKEERGRGNFPDRFSARQFPNYSSELNVNALLLGDSALYLCASSNSVGEQFFGPGTRLTVL.

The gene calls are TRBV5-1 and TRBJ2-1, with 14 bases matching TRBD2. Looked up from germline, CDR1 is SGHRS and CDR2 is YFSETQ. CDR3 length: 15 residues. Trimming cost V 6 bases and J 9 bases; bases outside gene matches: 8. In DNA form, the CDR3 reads TGCGCCAGCATGAAGGGGACTAGCGGGAGCGGTGAGCAGTTCTTC. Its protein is CASMKGTSGSGEQFF.

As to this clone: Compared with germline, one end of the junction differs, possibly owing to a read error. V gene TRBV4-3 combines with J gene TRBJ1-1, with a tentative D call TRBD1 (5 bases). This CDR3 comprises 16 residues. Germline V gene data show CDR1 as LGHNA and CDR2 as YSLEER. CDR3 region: CASRQGTGPVRTEAFF. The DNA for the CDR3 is TGCGCCAGCAGACAAGGCACAGGACCAGTGAGGACTGAAGCTTTCTTT.

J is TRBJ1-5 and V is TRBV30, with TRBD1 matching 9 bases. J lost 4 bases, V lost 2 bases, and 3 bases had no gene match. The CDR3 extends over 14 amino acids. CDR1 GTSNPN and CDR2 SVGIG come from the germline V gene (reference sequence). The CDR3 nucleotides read TGTGCCTGGAGTATGGGGACAGGGAATCAGCCCCAGCATTTT. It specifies CAWSMGTGNQPQHF.

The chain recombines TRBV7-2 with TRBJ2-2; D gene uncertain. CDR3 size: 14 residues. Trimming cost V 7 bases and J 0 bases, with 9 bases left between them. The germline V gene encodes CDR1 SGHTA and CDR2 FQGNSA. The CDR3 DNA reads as TGTGCCAGCACCATCCAGGCGAACACCGGGGAGCTGTTTTTT. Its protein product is CASTIQANTGELFF.

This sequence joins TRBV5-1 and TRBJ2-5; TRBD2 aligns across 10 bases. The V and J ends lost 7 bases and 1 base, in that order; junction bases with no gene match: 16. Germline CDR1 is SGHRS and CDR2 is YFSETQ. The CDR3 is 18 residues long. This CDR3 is CASGSLAGWGGPQETQYF. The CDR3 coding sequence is TGCGCCAGCGGATCACTAGCGGGATGGGGAGGGCCCCAAGAGACCCAGTACTTC. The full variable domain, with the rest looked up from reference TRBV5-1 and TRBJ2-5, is KAGVTQTPRYLIKTRGQQVTLSCSPISGHRSVSWYQQTPGQGLQFLFEYFSETQRNKGNFPGRFSGRQFSNSRSEMNVSTLELGDSALYLCASGSLAGWGGPQETQYFGPGTRLLVL.

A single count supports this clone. The CDR3 DNA reads as TGTGCCAGCAGTTTATGGGGGAGCACAGATACGCAGTATTTT. Encoded protein: CASSLWGSTDTQYF. V and J are TRBV27 and TRBJ2-3; either TRBD1 or TRBD2 may supply D (5 bases each). Germline loops: CDR1 MNHEY, CDR2 SMNVEV (reference sequence). The length of the CDR3 is 14 residues. V gave up 1 base and J gave up 0 bases, with 5 bases separating them.

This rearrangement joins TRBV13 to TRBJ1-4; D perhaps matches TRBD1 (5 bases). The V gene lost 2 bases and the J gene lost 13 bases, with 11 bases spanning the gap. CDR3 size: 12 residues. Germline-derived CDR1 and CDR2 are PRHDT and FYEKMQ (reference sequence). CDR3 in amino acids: CASSLRGASLFF. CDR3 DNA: TGTGCCAGCAGCTTAAGGGGTGCTTCACTGTTTTTT.

This chain's CDR3 is CASSPGTSTGELFF. The CDR3 coding sequence is TGTGCCAGCAGTCCGGGGACTAGCACCGGGGAGCTGTTTTTT. The J gene is TRBJ2-2, the V gene TRBV6-5, with TRBD2 matching 8 bases. This CDR3 is 14 amino acids long. Looked up from germline, CDR1 is MNHEY and CDR2 is SVGAGI. The junction had 3 bases not matched to a gene; V was cut back by 5 bases and J by 4 bases.

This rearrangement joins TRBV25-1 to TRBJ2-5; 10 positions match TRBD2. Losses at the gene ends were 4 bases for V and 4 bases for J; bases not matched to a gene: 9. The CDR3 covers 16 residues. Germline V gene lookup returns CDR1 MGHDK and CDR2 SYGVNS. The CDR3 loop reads CASSGRLAGPLETQYF. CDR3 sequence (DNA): TGTGCCAGCAGTGGGAGACTAGCGGGCCCCCTAGAGACCCAGTACTTC.

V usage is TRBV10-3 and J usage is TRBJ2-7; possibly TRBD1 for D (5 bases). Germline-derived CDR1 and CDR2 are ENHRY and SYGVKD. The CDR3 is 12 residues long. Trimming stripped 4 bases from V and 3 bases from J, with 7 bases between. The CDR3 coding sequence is TGTGCCATCAGTGGGACAATCTACGAGCAGTACTTC. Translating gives CAISGTIYEQYF.

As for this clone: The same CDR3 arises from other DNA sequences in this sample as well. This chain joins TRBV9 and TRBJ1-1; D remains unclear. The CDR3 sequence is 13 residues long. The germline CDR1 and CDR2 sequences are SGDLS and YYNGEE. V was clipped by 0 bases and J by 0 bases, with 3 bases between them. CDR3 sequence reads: CASSVELNTEAFF. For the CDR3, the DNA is TGTGCCAGCAGCGTAGAACTGAACACTGAAGCTTTCTTT.

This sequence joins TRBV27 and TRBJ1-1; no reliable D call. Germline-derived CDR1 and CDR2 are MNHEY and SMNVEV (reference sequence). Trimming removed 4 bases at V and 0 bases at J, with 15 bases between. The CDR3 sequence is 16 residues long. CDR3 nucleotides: TGTGCCAGCAGTTACTCAGGCCTGACCGTGAACACTGAAGCTTTCTTT. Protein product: CASSYSGLTVNTEAFF.

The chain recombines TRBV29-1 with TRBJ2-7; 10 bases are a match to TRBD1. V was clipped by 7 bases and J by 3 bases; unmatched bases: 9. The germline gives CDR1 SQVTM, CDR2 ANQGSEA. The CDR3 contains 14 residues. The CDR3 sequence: CSGAPGQGNYEQYF. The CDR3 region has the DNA TGCAGCGGGGCTCCGGGACAGGGGAACTACGAGCAGTACTTC.